This T cell receptor beta chain was recorded in a study of blood T cell repertoires in COVID-19. From germline, CDR1 is SGDLS and CDR2 YYNGEE. V shed 4 bases, J shed 5 bases, and the junction held 5 bases outside the gene matches. This CDR3 spans 14 amino acids. Seattle cases were enrolled at active infection and followed longitudinally. Assay: immunoSEQ multiplex PCR; the TCRdb copy retains only in-frame clones and omits some. The sample lists around 90,000 clones; around 88% were seen once. J is TRBJ2-2 and V is TRBV9, with 7 bases lining up with TRBD2. The sequence was obtained from a man aged 50-59 years with COVID-19, enrolled during active disease. Sample: peripheral blood. In nucleotides, the CDR3 is TGTGCCAGCAGCTCTGGGGGGGTTACCGGGGAGCTGTTTTTT. It yields the protein CASSSGGVTGELFF.